This T cell receptor (beta chain) was sequenced for a study of T-cell memory formation after mild COVID-19. This clonotype was recorded a few times. Its antigen is unknown. Study observations and caveats: There was a balanced CD4/CD8 profile in clones contracting day 15 to 85, and later expanders leaned CD4+.

Germline lookup yields CDR1 MNHEY and CDR2 SMNVEV (reference sequence). The CDR3 totals 20 residues. V was trimmed by 5 bases and J by 5 bases, leaving 33 bases between them. 5'RACE primed from the constant segment yielded TCR alpha and TCR beta cDNA libraries bearing sample barcodes and UMIs. Each CDR3 protein gets one entry after TCRdb re-called the 5' RACE reads with MiXCR. The data contain about 140,000 distinct CDR3 sequences, approximately 5.7% of them singletons. Sequencing used PBMCs or a T cell subset sorted from them (not recorded which). This TCR was recovered from an adult woman who had mild COVID-19 (a few samples of this study predate the infection). Cell type and time point are not known. V is TRBV27 and J is TRBJ1-2, with TRBD1 as a possible D gene (6 bases). The CDR3 DNA is TGTGCCAGCAGTGATTACCCTACTTCCCGACAGGTTGTAACACCGTATGGCTACACCTTC. It yields the protein CASSDYPTSRQVVTPYGYTF.